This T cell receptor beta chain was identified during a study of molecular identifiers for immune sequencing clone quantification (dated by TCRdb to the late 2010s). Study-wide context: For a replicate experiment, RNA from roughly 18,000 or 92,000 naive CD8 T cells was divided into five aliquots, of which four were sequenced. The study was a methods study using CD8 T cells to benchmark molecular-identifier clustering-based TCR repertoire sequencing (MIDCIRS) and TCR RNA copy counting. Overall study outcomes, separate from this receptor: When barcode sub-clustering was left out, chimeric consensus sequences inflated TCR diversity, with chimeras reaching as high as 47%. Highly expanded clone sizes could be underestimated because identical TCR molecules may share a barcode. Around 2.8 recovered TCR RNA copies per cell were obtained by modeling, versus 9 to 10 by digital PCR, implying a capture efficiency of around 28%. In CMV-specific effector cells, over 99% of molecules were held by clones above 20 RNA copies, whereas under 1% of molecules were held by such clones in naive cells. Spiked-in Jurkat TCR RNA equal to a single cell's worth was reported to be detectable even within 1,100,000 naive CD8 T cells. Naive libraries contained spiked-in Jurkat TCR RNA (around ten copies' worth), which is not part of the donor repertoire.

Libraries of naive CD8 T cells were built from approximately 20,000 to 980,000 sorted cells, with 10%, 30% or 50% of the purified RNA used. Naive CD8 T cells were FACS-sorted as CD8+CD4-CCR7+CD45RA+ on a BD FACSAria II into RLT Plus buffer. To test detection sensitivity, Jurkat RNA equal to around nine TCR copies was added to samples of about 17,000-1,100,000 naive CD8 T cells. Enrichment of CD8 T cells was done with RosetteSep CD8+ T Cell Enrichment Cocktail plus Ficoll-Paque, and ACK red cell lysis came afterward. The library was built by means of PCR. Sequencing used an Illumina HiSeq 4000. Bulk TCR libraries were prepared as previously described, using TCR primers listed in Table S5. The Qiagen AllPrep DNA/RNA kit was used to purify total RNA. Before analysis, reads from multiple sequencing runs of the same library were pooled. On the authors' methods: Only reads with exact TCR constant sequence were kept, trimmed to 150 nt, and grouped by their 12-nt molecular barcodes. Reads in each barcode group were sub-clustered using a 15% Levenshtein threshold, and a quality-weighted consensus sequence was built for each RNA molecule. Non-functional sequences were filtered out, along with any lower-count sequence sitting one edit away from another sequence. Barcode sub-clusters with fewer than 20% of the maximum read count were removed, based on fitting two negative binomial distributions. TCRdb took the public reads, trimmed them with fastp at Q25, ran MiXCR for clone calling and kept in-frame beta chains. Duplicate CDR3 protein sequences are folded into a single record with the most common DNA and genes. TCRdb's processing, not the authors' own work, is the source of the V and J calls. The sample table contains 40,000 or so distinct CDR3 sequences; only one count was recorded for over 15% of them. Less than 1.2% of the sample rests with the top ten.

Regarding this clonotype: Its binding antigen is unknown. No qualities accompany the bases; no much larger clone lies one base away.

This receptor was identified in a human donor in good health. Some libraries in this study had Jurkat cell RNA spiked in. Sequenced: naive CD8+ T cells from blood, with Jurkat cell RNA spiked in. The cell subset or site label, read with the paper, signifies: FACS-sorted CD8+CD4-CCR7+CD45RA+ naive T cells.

CDR3 loop: CASSAGVGELFF. The DNA reads TGTGCCAGCAGCGCAGGGGTCGGGGAGCTGTTTTTT. Rearrangement joined TRBV9 to TRBJ2-2, with a weak D call of TRBD1 (6 bases match). The junction carries 7 bases between V and J, which are trimmed by 3 bases and 7 bases respectively. The germline V gene encodes CDR1 SGDLS and CDR2 YYNGEE. Its CDR3 holds 12 amino acids, cysteine through phenylalanine. Just CDR3 DNA is preserved here, 36 bases in frame from base 1.